The source of this TCR beta chain is a study of cytomegalovirus exposure and HLA in healthy donors. Whole-study findings and limits: An Asian-associated ancestry cluster reportedly showed fewer N-insertions than the roughly 700-donor mean in a later analysis.

The PCR was carried out with 60 Vbeta primers and 13 Jbeta primers. TCRdb keeps only in-frame clones here, not all; method: immunoSEQ multiplex PCR. The table lists a few hundred thousand clones, about three quarters of them singletons. Comment on this clone: The target antigen is unknown.

At the time of sampling, donors were nominally healthy, though unrecorded immune exposures were likely. This TCR was recovered from a man between 18 and 29 years old in good health and CMV-seronegative. Sequencing input: PBMCs.

CDR3 nucleotides: TGTGCTAGTGGTACCCGGGGAGGTGCCGACTATGGCTACACCTTC. Amino acid sequence: CASGTRGGADYGYTF. The chain recombines TRBV12-5 with TRBJ1-2, with D unclear. The length of the CDR3 is 15 residues. V lost 5 bases and J lost 3, with 16 bases in between. Per the germline V gene, CDR1 is LGHNT and CDR2 is FRNRAP.